This T cell receptor (beta chain) came from a study of blood T cells in healthy people across ages. The use of a sample-barcoded 5' primer and a J-beta primer mix characterized a second PCR of roughly 7 to 11 cycles. Via MiXCR, TCRdb re-called the 5' RACE reads, giving one row per CDR3 protein. In the table there are some 290,000 distinct CDR3 sequences, 25% to 30% of which are singletons. Germline lookup yields CDR1 MDHEN and CDR2 SYDVKM. The CDR3 is 15 amino acids. Overall study findings and caveats: Diversity estimated from one million T cells was considered an underestimate.

As concerns this clonotype: Its antigen is not known. One junction end disagrees with the germline gene, perhaps due to a read error.

The individuals who served as donors were healthy Caucasians living in Russia, aged roughly 6 to 90. Samples had at least 7 million PBMCs isolated from them. Sequencing was done on a sample of blood. This chain joins TRBV28 and TRBJ2-3, with D perhaps matching TRBD2 (6 bases). The TCR originated in a woman in her 70s in good health. Here the CDR3 reads CASTAFGSVGNTQYF. For the CDR3, the DNA is TGTGCCAGCACGGCCTTCGGGAGCGTGGGTAATACGCAATATTTT.